Detailed here is one T cell receptor beta chain. The CDR3 loop spans 13 amino acids. Germline CDR1 and CDR2: MNHNY and SVGAGI (reference sequence). This specimen belongs to a study of T cell changes during pregnancy in multiple sclerosis. The data were produced by immunoSEQ multiplex PCR, yet TCRdb's version contains in-frame clones alone and is incomplete. The sample includes roughly 56,000 clones, 91% of them seen just once. The sequence was collected from a female donor in good health, enrolled as a control in a pregnancy study. This sequence joins TRBV6-6 and TRBJ1-6; TRBD1 matches 9 bases. Sequencing used CD4+ T cells from peripheral blood mononuclear cells, obtained after pregnancy. This CDR3 is CATSGTGNSPLHF. DNA of the CDR3: TGTGCTACCTCGGGGACAGGGAATTCACCCCTCCACTTT.